This T cell receptor beta chain came from a study of blood T cell repertoires in COVID-19. CDR1 and CDR2 (germline): SGHTA, FQGNSA. After removal of 5 bases from V and 2 bases from J, the junction contained 5 bases not matched to a gene. The CDR3 totals 14 residues. The assay was immunoSEQ multiplex PCR, and TCRdb's table has in-frame clones only and misses some. The table shows fewer than 50,000 clones, with around 80% occurring only once. The TCR comes from a man of 80 years or more with active or convalescent COVID-19. The chain uses TRBV7-2 and TRBJ2-7, with 8 nucleotides matching TRBD2. Input material: peripheral blood. The CDR3 nucleotides are TGTGCCAGCAGCCCTACTAGCGGTCCCTACGAGCAGTACTTC. This codes for CASSPTSGPYEQYF.